The T cell receptor beta chain under discussion was sequenced for a study of identical twins. The donor group consisted entirely of healthy Caucasians. This clonotype has only a few counts. The germline gives CDR1 DFQATT, CDR2 SNEGSKA (reference sequence). The CDR3 covers 15 residues. V dropped 0 bases and J dropped 1; count of bases not matched to a gene: 3. One entry per CDR3 protein results from TCRdb running MiXCR on the 5' RACE reads. The table includes 600,000 to 700,000 distinct CDR3 sequences, about 20% detected once. These records were also assigned to another study, of T cells expressing NK-cell markers.

Sequencing was done on a sample of PBMCs. The J gene is TRBJ2-3, the V gene TRBV20-1, with TRBD2 matching over 8 bases. The receptor was derived from a woman under 30 in good health. The CDR3 protein is CSARDAGGRTDTQYF. In nucleotides, the CDR3 is TGCAGTGCTAGAGATGCGGGGGGTCGCACAGATACGCAGTATTTT.